Listed below are T cell receptor beta chains from one sample, sequenced in a study of T cell responses to AZD1222 COVID-19 vaccine. Assay used: immunoSEQ multiplex PCR; TCRdb lists only in-frame clones, some missing. The sample holds more than 85,000 clones, more than 75% seen once. The sample here was peripheral blood, taken on day 0 of AZD1222 vaccination. The origin of the receptors is an adult in good health. Both conserved end residues are part of each CDR3. Each record gives: V gene, clone size, J gene, D gene, CDR3 DNA, CDR3 protein. The D gene is left open where the match is weak. Part of the rows lack a size; the others show once, few, many or a class for expanded clones.

TRBV6-5	.	TRBJ1-5	.	TGTGCCAGCAGTTACTCAGGAGGTCATCAGCCCCAGCATTTT	CASSYSGGHQPQHF
TRBV5-4	.	TRBJ1-1	TRBD1	TGTGCCAGCAGCTTGGGAGGCCGACAGGGGAACACTGAAGCTTTCTTT	CASSLGGRQGNTEAFF
TRBV7-3	.	TRBJ2-1	TRBD1	TGTGCCAGCAGCTTAGCGACAGGGATCCCCTACAATGAGCAGTTCTTC	CASSLATGIPYNEQFF
TRBV16	.	TRBJ1-1	.	TGTGCCAGCAGTAAGAACGGGCTTTGGGGAGCTTTCTTT	CASSKNGLWGAFF
TRBV7-2	.	TRBJ1-4	.	TGTGCCAGCAGCCCTTACGACAGGAGAGGGGAAAAACTGTTTTTT	CASSPYDRRGEKLFF
TRBV6-5	.	TRBJ1-2	.	TGTGCCAGCCGAAGTCGGGCGGGAGGCTATGGCTACACCTTC	CASRSRAGGYGYTF
TRBV28	.	TRBJ1-1	.	TGTGCCAGCAGTTCAGACTACACTGAAGCTTTCTTT	CASSSDYTEAFF
TRBV3-1/TRBV3-2	.	TRBJ1-6	TRBD1	TGTGCCAGCAGCAACAGGACAGGACCCAATTCACCCCTCCACTTT	CASSNRTGPNSPLHF
TRBV27	.	TRBJ2-3	.	TGTGCCAGCAGTTTAGTAGCGAACACAGATACGCAGTATTTT	CASSLVANTDTQYF
TRBV24-1	few	TRBJ2-2	.	TGTGCCACCAGTGATCAAAGGACGGGGAACACCGGGGAGCTGTTTTTT	CATSDQRTGNTGELFF
TRBV4-2	.	TRBJ1-3	.	TGTGCCAGCAGCCAAGCGACACGGAACACCATATATTTT	CASSQATRNTIYF
TRBV5-1	.	TRBJ2-2	.	TGCGCCAGCGGATTCCTTGAGAGCACCGGGGAGCTGTTTTTT	CASGFLESTGELFF
TRBV6-5	once	TRBJ2-7	.	TGTGCCAGCAGTCACTACTACGAGCAGTACTTC	CASSHYYEQYF
TRBV6-6	.	TRBJ2-7	.	TGTGCCAGCCAAGGGCCTTTATTTAGCGAGCAGTACTTC	CASQGPLFSEQYF
TRBV20-1	.	TRBJ1-5	.	TGCAGTGCTAGTGAGGATGGCAATCAGCCCCAGCATTTT	CSASEDGNQPQHF
TRBV7-8	.	TRBJ2-5	.	TGTGCCAGCAGCTTAGCTAGGCTCCAAGAGACCCAGTACTTC	CASSLARLQETQYF
TRBV24-1	few	TRBJ2-3	TRBD1	TGTGCCACCAGCCACACCACCGGGACAGGGGGTACAGATACGCAGTATTTT	CATSHTTGTGGTDTQYF
TRBV11-1	.	TRBJ2-7	.	TGTGCCAGCAGACTTAGGTGGGGCTACGAGCAGTACTTC	CASRLRWGYEQYF
TRBV7-9	.	TRBJ2-1	.	TGTGCCAGCAGCTTATCTACTCTTCCCTATGAGCAGTTCTTC	CASSLSTLPYEQFF
TRBV6-5	.	TRBJ1-2	TRBD1	TGTGCCAGCAGGCAGACAGGGGTCTATGGCTACACCTTC	CASRQTGVYGYTF
TRBV7-2	.	TRBJ1-1	TRBD1	TGTGCCAGCAGGCGGGACAGGGGGTTCGCTGAAGCTTTCTTT	CASRRDRGFAEAFF
TRBV4-1	once	TRBJ1-6	TRBD1	TGCGCCAGCAGCCAAGGGGCTAGACGGGACAGTTCACCCCTCCACTTT	CASSQGARRDSSPLHF
TRBV7-2	.	TRBJ1-3	.	TGTGCCAGCAGCTCAAGACGGACCAACTCTGGAAACACCATATATTTT	CASSSRRTNSGNTIYF
TRBV18	.	TRBJ1-5	TRBD1	TGTGCCAGCTTTGCCGGGACAGGGGACAGCAATCAGCCCCAGCATTTT	CASFAGTGDSNQPQHF
TRBV19	.	TRBJ1-6	.	TGTGCCAGTAGTTCCGGCAGGACGAGCTCCTATAATTCACCCCTCCACTTT	CASSSGRTSSYNSPLHF
TRBV5-1	once	TRBJ2-7	TRBD2	TGCGCCAGCAGCTGGTCTAGCGGGACCTACGAGCAGTACTTC	CASSWSSGTYEQYF
TRBV10-2	.	TRBJ2-3	TRBD2	TGCGCCAGCAGTGAGGGCCTAGCGGACAGCACAGATACGCAGTATTTT	CASSEGLADSTDTQYF
TRBV7-9	.	TRBJ1-2	.	TGTGCCAGCAGCTTAGGCTTTGGGGGAGTTTCTAACTATGGCTACACCTTC	CASSLGFGGVSNYGYTF
TRBV6-6	.	TRBJ2-7	.	TGTGCCAGCAGTTCGGACCAGTACGAGCAGTACTTC	CASSSDQYEQYF